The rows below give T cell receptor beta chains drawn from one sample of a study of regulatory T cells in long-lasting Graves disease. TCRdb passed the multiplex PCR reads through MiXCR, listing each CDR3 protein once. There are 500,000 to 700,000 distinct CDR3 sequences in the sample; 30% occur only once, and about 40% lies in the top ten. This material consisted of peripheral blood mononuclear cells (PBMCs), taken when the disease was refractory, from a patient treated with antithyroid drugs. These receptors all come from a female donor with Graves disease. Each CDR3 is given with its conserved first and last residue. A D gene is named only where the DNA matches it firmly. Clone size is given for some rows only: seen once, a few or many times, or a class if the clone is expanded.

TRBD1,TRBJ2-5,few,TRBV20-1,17,TGCAGTACCTCGGGGACAGGGAGCGGTTTGTACCAAGAGACCCAGTACTTC,CSTSGTGSGLYQETQYF
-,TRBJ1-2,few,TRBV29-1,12,TGCAGCGCAATAGGGGATTCCTATGGCTACACCTTC,CSAIGDSYGYTF
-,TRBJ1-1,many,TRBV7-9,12,TGTGCCAGCAGTCGGATGAACACTGAAGCTTTCTTT,CASSRMNTEAFF
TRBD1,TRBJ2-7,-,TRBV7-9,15,TGTGCCAGCAGCGCCCGGGACAGGGGTTCTCTCGAGCAGTACTTC,CASSARDRGSLEQYF
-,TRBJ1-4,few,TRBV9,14,TGTGCCAGCAGTGCTCCCGGGCTGAATGAAAAACTGTTTTTT,CASSAPGLNEKLFF
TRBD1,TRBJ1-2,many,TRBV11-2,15,TGTGCCAGCACCGAAGCGGGGACAGGCATTTATGGCTACACCTTC,CASTEAGTGIYGYTF
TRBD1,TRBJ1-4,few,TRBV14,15,TGTGCCAGCAGCTCACGGACAGGGCTGGGTGAAAAACTGTTTTTT,CASSSRTGLGEKLFF
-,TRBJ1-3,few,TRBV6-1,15,TGTGCCAGCAGTGAAAACTCCCGTGGGGGAAACACCATATATTTT,CASSENSRGGNTIYF
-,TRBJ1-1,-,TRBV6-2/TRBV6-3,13,TGTGCCAGCAGGGGGGGAGACGACACTGAAGCTTTCTTT,CASRGGDDTEAFF
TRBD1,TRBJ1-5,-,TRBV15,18,TGTGCCACCAGCAGACGACCTCCCGGGACAGGGGGCTCCCAGCCCCAGCATTTT,CATSRRPPGTGGSQPQHF
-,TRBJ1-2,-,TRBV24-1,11,TGTGCCACCAGTGATATCTATGGCTACACCTTC,CATSDIYGYTF
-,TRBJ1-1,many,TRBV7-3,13,TGTGCCAGCAGCGTGACAGCGAACACTGAAGCTTTCTTT,CASSVTANTEAFF
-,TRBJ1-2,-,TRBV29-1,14,TGCAGCGTTGAATTTGACGGGGGCGTCTATGGCTACACCTTC,CSVEFDGGVYGYTF
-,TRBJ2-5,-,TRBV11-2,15,TGTGCCTGCAGCCCGAGTAGGGGCAAAGGGGAGACCCAGTACTTC,CACSPSRGKGETQYF
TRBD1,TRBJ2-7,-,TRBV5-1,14,TGCGCCAGCAGTCCGGGACAGGCAACCTACGAGCAGTACTTC,CASSPGQATYEQYF
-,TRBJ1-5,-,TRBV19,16,TGTGCCAGCAACCTCGGACAATTATATAGCAATCAGCCCCAGCATTTT,CASNLGQLYSNQPQHF
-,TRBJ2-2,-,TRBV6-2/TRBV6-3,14,TGTGCCAGCAGTGAAACGGGTTCGGTCGGGGAGCTGTTTTTT,CASSETGSVGELFF
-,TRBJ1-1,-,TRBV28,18,TGTGCCAGCAGTTTATTAAGAAGTTGGGGGAGAGTGGACACTGAAGCTTTCTTT,CASSLLRSWGRVDTEAFF
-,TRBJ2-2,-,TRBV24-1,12,TGTGCCACCGGGACACGGAATGGGGAGCTGTTTTTT,CATGTRNGELFF
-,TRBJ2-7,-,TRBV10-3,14,TGTGCCATCAGTGGTCGGGACGGAACCTACGAGCAGTACTTC,CAISGRDGTYEQYF
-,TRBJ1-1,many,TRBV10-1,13,TGTGCCAGCAGCGAACCAGGGAACACTGAAGCTTTCTTT,CASSEPGNTEAFF
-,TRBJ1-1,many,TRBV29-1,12,TGCAGCGTCATCCCCGAGGTCACTGAAGCTTTCTTT,CSVIPEVTEAFF
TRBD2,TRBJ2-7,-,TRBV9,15,TGTGCCAGCAGCGTAGAGGGCGGGAGGCCCTACGAGCAGTACTTC,CASSVEGGRPYEQYF
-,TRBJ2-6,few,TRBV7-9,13,TGTGCCAGTCTACTATCTGGGGCCAACGTCCTGACTTTC,CASLLSGANVLTF
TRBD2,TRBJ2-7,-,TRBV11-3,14,TGTGCCAGCAGCCCGTCAGCGGGAGTGGACGAGCAGTACTTC,CASSPSAGVDEQYF
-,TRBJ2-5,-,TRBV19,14,TGTGCCAGTAGTCGGGGATGGGTCCAAGAGACCCAGTACTTC,CASSRGWVQETQYF
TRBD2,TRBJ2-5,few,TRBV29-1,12,TGCAGCGAGAAGCGGGAGCAAGAGACCCAGTACTTC,CSEKREQETQYF
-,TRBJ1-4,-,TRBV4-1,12,TGCGCCAGCAGCCAAGATCATGAAAAACTGTTTTTT,CASSQDHEKLFF